The rows below give T cell receptor beta chains drawn from one sample of a study of T cell responses to AZD1222 COVID-19 vaccine. Only in-frame clones appear in the TCRdb table, and some are missing; sequencing was by immunoSEQ multiplex PCR. Of over 95,000 clones in the sample, roughly nine tenths are singletons; the top ten hold 4.5%. The source material was peripheral blood, sampled on day 0 of AZD1222 vaccination. All receptors derive from an adult in good health. Each CDR3 is given with its conserved first and last residue. A D gene is named only where the DNA matches it firmly. Rows may omit the clone size; those that give it use once, few, many or a size class.

D gene	V gene	J gene	clone size	CDR3 DNA	CDR3 protein
-	TRBV29-1	TRBJ1-2	-	TGCAGCGTTGATGAGGGGAACTATGGCTACACCTTC	CSVDEGNYGYTF
TRBD1	TRBV9	TRBJ1-2	-	TGTGCCAGCAGCGTCCAGACAGGGTCCGGCTATGGCTACACCTTC	CASSVQTGSGYGYTF
-	TRBV19	TRBJ1-1	-	TGTGCCAGTGGTACCGCAGGGGACACTGAAGCTTTCTTT	CASGTAGDTEAFF
TRBD1	TRBV7-2	TRBJ2-1	once	TGTGCCAGCAGCTCCGGGACAGGGGGGTTCAATGAGCAGTTCTTC	CASSSGTGGFNEQFF
TRBD2	TRBV18	TRBJ2-2	few	TGTGCCAGCTCCCCCGTCACCGGGGGGGCTAACACCGGGGAGCTGTTTTTT	CASSPVTGGANTGELFF
-	TRBV7-6	TRBJ1-1	-	TGTGCCAGCAGCAGGGACAACACTGAAGCTTTCTTT	CASSRDNTEAFF
TRBD1	TRBV19	TRBJ1-2	-	TGTGCCAGTAGTCCAACAGGGGATGGCTACACCTTC	CASSPTGDGYTF
-	TRBV6-2/TRBV6-3	TRBJ2-3	-	TGTGCCAGCAGTTCAGGAGGGACCACAGATACGCAGTATTTT	CASSSGGTTDTQYF
-	TRBV19	TRBJ2-2	once	TGTGCCAGTAGTATCTCTCCTACTAGCAGTGGCGGGGAGCTGTTTTTT	CASSISPTSSGGELFF
TRBD1	TRBV6-5	TRBJ1-5	-	TGTGCCAGCCGGGGACAGGGGGGCCAGCCCCAGCATTTT	CASRGQGGQPQHF
-	TRBV6-5	TRBJ1-2	-	TGTGCCAGCAGTTACTCGATACAGCTATCCATTTATGGCTACACCTTC	CASSYSIQLSIYGYTF
-	TRBV4-3	TRBJ1-2	-	TGCGCCAGCAGCCAGTACCGGGACCCTAGCCTCGGGGGCTACACCTTC	CASSQYRDPSLGGYTF
-	TRBV15	TRBJ2-3	-	TGTGCCACCTCCTCCCAACAGGGTGGGGCAGATACGCAGTATTTT	CATSSQQGGADTQYF
TRBD2	TRBV19	TRBJ2-3	-	TGTGCCAGTAGTACATCGAAACTAGCGGGGGCCTCTAGCACAGATACGCAGTATTTT	CASSTSKLAGASSTDTQYF
-	TRBV9	TRBJ2-5	-	TGTGCCAGCAGCGTAGACGGGGGTGGCCCGGCGACCCAGTACTTC	CASSVDGGGPATQYF
-	TRBV2	TRBJ1-5	-	TGTGCCAGCCGCTTTGACGGTAATAGCAATCAGCCCCAGCATTTT	CASRFDGNSNQPQHF
-	TRBV19	TRBJ1-3	-	TGTGCCAGTAGTAGGCCCGGGCAGAACACCATATATTTT	CASSRPGQNTIYF
-	TRBV7-9	TRBJ2-1	-	TGTGCCAGCAGCTTAGCCCTCCGGCCGGCTGCTTACAATGAGCAGTTCTTC	CASSLALRPAAYNEQFF
-	TRBV7-2	TRBJ2-7	-	TGTGCCAGCAGCCTCCTCTACGAGCAGTACTTC	CASSLLYEQYF
-	TRBV18	TRBJ2-4	-	TGTGCCAGCTCGGGGGACATTCAGTACTTC	CASSGDIQYF
TRBD2	TRBV6-5	TRBJ2-7	few	TGTGCCAGCACTCCCGGCGGGGGAGGTTACGAGCAGTACTTC	CASTPGGGGYEQYF
-	TRBV6-2/TRBV6-3	TRBJ1-5	-	TGTGCCAGCAGCCCGGACAGCGAGGATCAGCCCCAGCATTTT	CASSPDSEDQPQHF
-	TRBV5-1	TRBJ2-2	-	TGCGCCAGCAGCACGATGGGGGGCAACACCGGGGAGCTGTTTTTT	CASSTMGGNTGELFF
TRBD2	TRBV5-6	TRBJ2-7	-	TGTGCCAGCAGCACGAGACTAGCGGGGGGGCCCTACGAGCAGTACTTC	CASSTRLAGGPYEQYF
-	TRBV12-3/TRBV12-4	TRBJ1-2	-	TGTGCCAGCACCCTGGGACTCAGTAAGGGCTACACCTTC	CASTLGLSKGYTF
TRBD1	TRBV4-1	TRBJ2-2	-	TGCGCCAGCAGCACTACAGGGGTTAGGGGGGAGCTGTTTTTT	CASSTTGVRGELFF
-	TRBV7-9	TRBJ1-1	-	TGTGCCAGCAGCTTAGCCATCCGGGGCACTGAAGCTTTCTTT	CASSLAIRGTEAFF
-	TRBV5-1	TRBJ2-3	-	TGCGCCAGCAGTCAACGACGGGGGCGATTAACTAGCACAGATACGCAGTATTTT	CASSQRRGRLTSTDTQYF
TRBD1	TRBV5-4	TRBJ1-2	-	TGTGCCAGCAGCTTGGTATACAGGGGGCTCAGAAATGGCTACACCTTC	CASSLVYRGLRNGYTF
TRBD2	TRBV11-3	TRBJ2-1	once	TGTGCCAGCAGTTTTAGCGGGGTTTACAATGAGCAGTTCTTC	CASSFSGVYNEQFF
TRBD1	TRBV19	TRBJ1-2	-	TGTGCCAGTAGTACACCAGGGACAGTTAACTATGGCTACACCTTC	CASSTPGTVNYGYTF
TRBD2	TRBV7-9	TRBJ2-3	few	TGTGCCAGCAGCTTAGGCATTTCGGGACTACCCCCGCTCACAGATACGCAGTATTTT	CASSLGISGLPPLTDTQYF
TRBD1	TRBV24-1	TRBJ2-1	-	TGTGCCACCAGTAAAAACCGGGACAGGGAGAACAATGAGCAGTTCTTC	CATSKNRDRENNEQFF
-	TRBV5-1	TRBJ2-1	-	TGCGCCAGCAGCACCGGACAGGCGGGAGCGGCCTACAATGAGCAGTTCTTC	CASSTGQAGAAYNEQFF
TRBD1	TRBV30	TRBJ1-6	-	TGTGCCTGGAGTGTAGTCAGGGGGAGATATAATTCACCCCTCCACTTT	CAWSVVRGRYNSPLHF
TRBD1	TRBV6-5	TRBJ1-6	-	TGTGCCAGCAGTAACAGGGGGCGCGAGTCACCCCTCCACTTT	CASSNRGRESPLHF
-	TRBV5-1	TRBJ2-3	once	TGCGCCAGCTCGGGGAGCACAGATACGCAGTATTTT	CASSGSTDTQYF
-	TRBV5-1	TRBJ2-3	once	TGCGCCAGCATCTCGGGCGGGCTTGGCACAGATACGCAGTATTTT	CASISGGLGTDTQYF
TRBD1	TRBV6-1	TRBJ1-4	-	TGTGCCAGCAGTGCCAGATCGACAGGGGGCGCAGAAAAACTGTTTTTT	CASSARSTGGAEKLFF
-	TRBV30	TRBJ1-1	once	TGTGCCTCCCAGGGGTTTGTGAGCACTGAAGCTTTCTTT	CASQGFVSTEAFF
-	TRBV12-3/TRBV12-4	TRBJ2-3	-	TGTGCCAGCAGTTTAGTTTCCCCAGATACGCAGTATTTT	CASSLVSPDTQYF
-	TRBV7-2	TRBJ2-1	-	TGTGCCAGCAGCGCGACCCGCCTGGGGGTACGCTCCTACAATGAGCAGTTCTTC	CASSATRLGVRSYNEQFF